Shown below are 27 T cell receptor beta chains from a single sample sequenced in a study of T cell responses to AZD1222 COVID-19 vaccine. The protocol was immunoSEQ multiplex PCR, while the TCRdb copy is restricted to in-frame clones and leaves out a portion. Of approximately 190,000 clones in the sample, roughly 90% were seen once. The specimen was peripheral blood, collected on day 0 of AZD1222 vaccination. All receptors come from an adult in good health.

This clone occurred a few times. The chain joins TRBV19 to TRBJ1-2, with TRBD1 identical over 8 bases. Germline loops: CDR1 LNHDA, CDR2 SQIVND (reference sequence). The CDR3 consists of 13 residues. Germline trimming cut 10 bases from V and 6 bases from J; bases unmatched to any gene: 10. In nucleotides, the CDR3 is TGTGCCACTTCTCGGCAGGGGGCTAATGGCTACACCTTC. It specifies CATSRQGANGYTF.

This chain uses TRBV7-9 with TRBJ2-7; D possibly corresponds to TRBD1 (5 bases). V was trimmed by 0 bases and J by 3 bases, leaving 12 bases between them. The CDR3 totals 15 residues. Germline assignment: CDR1 SEHNR and CDR2 FQNEAQ (reference sequence). CDR3 nucleotides: TGTGCCAGCAGCTTAGCCATGGGGCAGAACTACGAGCAGTACTTC. Translating gives CASSLAMGQNYEQYF. Based on the CDR3 plus reference TRBV7-9 and TRBJ2-7, the full variable domain is DTGVSQNPRHKITKRGQNVTFRCDPISEHNRLYWYRQTLGQGPEFLTYFQNEAQLEKSRLLSDRFSAERPKGSFSTLEIQRTEQGDSAMYLCASSLAMGQNYEQYFGPGTRLTVT.

This clone was found once. The genes are TRBV6-4 and TRBJ1-2; 9 bases map to TRBD1. With 6 bases clipped from V and 3 bases from J, the junction kept 11 bases outside the gene matches. Germline values: CDR1 MRHNA, CDR2 SNTAGT. This CDR3 has 16 amino acids. CDR3 in DNA: TGTGCCAGCAGCACCGGGACAGGGATTCCCCACTATGGCTACACCTTC. Amino acid sequence: CASSTGTGIPHYGYTF.

This clone was counted between two and nine times. The V call is TRBV5-1, the J call TRBJ1-4, with D perhaps TRBD1 (5 bases). The V gene's germline CDR1 is SGHRS and CDR2 YFSETQ. This CDR3 region has 17 residues. Trimming stripped 1 base from V and 7 bases from J, with 20 bases between. CDR3 region: CASSLRGRAQLGEKLFF. Written as DNA, the CDR3 is TGCGCCAGCAGCTTGAGGGGCAGGGCGCAGCTAGGTGAAAAACTGTTTTTT.

The CDR3 sequence is CASSEFSSQYF. In nucleotides, the CDR3 is TGTGCCAGCAGTGAATTCTCTTCGCAGTATTTT. V gene TRBV2 combines with J gene TRBJ2-3, with unresolved D. The CDR3 consists of 11 residues. Trimming removed 2 bases at V and 10 bases at J, with 7 bases between. CDR1 is SNHLY and CDR2 is FYNNEI in the germline V gene. The variable domain in full, with the rest retrieved from reference TRBV2 and TRBJ2-3, is EPEVTQTPSHQVTQMGQEVILRCVPISNHLYFYWYRQILGQKVEFLVSFYNNEISEKSEIFDDQFSVERPDGSNFTLKIRSTKLEDSAMYFCASSEFSSQYFGPGTRLTVL.

V and J are TRBV5-1 and TRBJ1-2; D is ambiguous. CDR3 length: 12 amino acids. Germline values: CDR1 SGHRS, CDR2 YFSETQ. V shed 0 bases and J shed 6 bases, with 6 bases lying between them. CDR3 nucleotides: TGCGCCAGCAGCTTGGGGGAAAATGGCTACACCTTC. This encodes CASSLGENGYTF.

This chain uses TRBV28 with TRBJ2-7, with D possibly TRBD2 on 5 matching bases. Trimming took off 6 bases at V and 4 bases at J, with 16 bases between the two ends. The CDR3 loop spans 14 amino acids. Germline loops: CDR1 MDHEN, CDR2 SYDVKM. As DNA, the CDR3 is TGTGCCAGCAGACCTTTCATAACGGGGTACGAGCAGTACTTC. It is translated as CASRPFITGYEQYF.

The gene calls are TRBV6-6 and TRBJ2-3, with D unclear. V shed 0 bases and J shed 0 bases, with 10 bases lying between them. This CDR3 region has 16 residues. From germline, CDR1 is MNHNY and CDR2 SVGAGI (reference sequence). Written as DNA, the CDR3 is TGTGCCAGCAGTTACTCAGCACACCCTAGCACAGATACGCAGTATTTT. It is translated as CASSYSAHPSTDTQYF.

This chain connects TRBV4-2 to TRBJ2-1, with unresolved D. V was shortened by 8 bases and J by 9 bases, with 8 bases between the two germline ends. The CDR3 spans 10 residues. CDR1 is LGHNA and CDR2 is YNFKEQ in the germline V gene. The CDR3 reads CASGFPEQFF. In nucleotides, the CDR3 is TGTGCCAGCGGGTTCCCTGAGCAGTTCTTC.

This clone has just one count. This sequence joins TRBV15 and TRBJ2-1; the match to TRBD2 covers 10 bases. This CDR3 is 16 amino acids long. J lost 6 bases, V lost 0 bases, and 5 bases had no gene match. CDR1 is LNHNV and CDR2 is YYDKDF in the germline V gene (reference sequence). The CDR3 loop is CATSRDQREGRNEQFF. CDR3 nucleotide sequence: TGTGCCACCAGCAGAGATCAGCGGGAGGGCCGCAATGAGCAGTTCTTC.

This clone came up once. The V and J genes are TRBV6-2 or TRBV6-3 and TRBJ2-4; D is perhaps TRBD2 (6 bases). The V end lost 2 bases, the J end lost 12 bases, and 14 bases lay between the germline ends. This CDR3 is 13 amino acids long. CDR1 MNHEY and CDR2 SVGEGT come from the germline V gene. As DNA, the CDR3 is TGTGCCAGCAGTTACCGGGCGGAGGGAGGTCAGTACTTC. Its translation is CASSYRAEGGQYF.

The gene calls are TRBV5-6 and TRBJ1-2; D unclear. From germline, CDR1 is SGHDT and CDR2 YYEEEE. Deletions cut 3 bases from V and 3 bases from J, with 12 bases between. The CDR3 covers 14 residues. The CDR3 DNA is TGTGCCAGCAGCTCTCCAAGGTCTTACTATGGCTACACCTTC. Amino acids: CASSSPRSYYGYTF.

The chain uses TRBV11-3 and TRBJ2-7; D tentatively reads TRBD1 or TRBD2 (6 bases each). Germline CDR1 and CDR2: SGHNT and YENEEA. The CDR3 runs to 13 residues. V was shortened by 2 bases and J by 6 bases, with 11 bases between the two germline ends. CDR3 nucleotides: TGTGCCAGCAGCTTAAAACAGGGAGGCGAGCAGTACTTC. Its protein product is CASSLKQGGEQYF.

This chain connects TRBV5-1 to TRBJ2-1, with no clear D. The length of the CDR3 is 14 residues. Trimming cost V 0 bases and J 10 bases, with 14 bases left between them. In germline, CDR1 is SGHRS, CDR2 YFSETQ. The CDR3 DNA reads as TGCGCCAGCAGCTTGGGTGGTTGGGCGTCCGAGCAGTTCTTC. Protein product: CASSLGGWASEQFF.

This rearrangement joins TRBV11-3 to TRBJ2-2, with D possibly called TRBD1 or TRBD2 (5 bases each). This CDR3 spans 16 amino acids. Germline CDR1 is SGHNT and CDR2 is YENEEA. The germline V and J ends were trimmed by 1 base and 4 bases, with 13 bases remaining between them. This chain's CDR3 is CASSLGGDGATGELFF. CDR3 bases: TGTGCCAGCAGCTTAGGAGGGGACGGGGCCACCGGGGAGCTGTTTTTT.

The V gene is TRBV6-5, the J gene TRBJ1-1; 9 nucleotides line up with TRBD1. V dropped 0 bases and J dropped 6; count of bases not matched to a gene: 8. The CDR3 is 16 residues long. Germline V gives CDR1 MNHEY, CDR2 SVGAGI. CDR3 amino acids: CASSYSLTGGDPEAFF. As DNA, the CDR3 is TGTGCCAGCAGTTACTCTCTAACAGGGGGCGACCCTGAAGCTTTCTTT.

This chain joins TRBV28 and TRBJ1-1; a possible D gene is TRBD1 (6 bases). From germline, CDR1 is MDHEN and CDR2 SYDVKM. Trimming pared 5 bases from V and 3 bases from J, leaving 13 bases between. This CDR3 has 14 amino acids. The CDR3 nucleotides read TGTGCCAGCAGTGAATCGGGGGGCTACACTGAAGCTTTCTTT. Translated, it gives CASSESGGYTEAFF.

The V and J genes are TRBV27 and TRBJ2-2; either TRBD1 or TRBD2 may fit D (5 bases each). Germline V lookup: CDR1 MNHEY, CDR2 SMNVEV (reference sequence). The CDR3 runs 15 residues. Trimming removed 5 bases at V and 4 bases at J, with 14 bases between. CDR3 residues: CASSVRVEGTGELFF. DNA for the CDR3: TGTGCCAGCAGTGTCAGGGTCGAGGGCACCGGGGAGCTGTTTTTT.

The V gene is TRBV10-1, the J gene TRBJ1-4; D remains unclear. The CDR3 has 14 residues. Trimming took off 0 bases at V and 8 bases at J, with 10 bases between the two ends. From germline, CDR1 is WNHNN and CDR2 SYGVQD (reference sequence). In nucleotides, the CDR3 is TGCGCCAGCAGTGAGTCGGGCGGACCGGAAAAACTGTTTTTT. This sequence encodes CASSESGGPEKLFF.

The chain carries TRBV14 and TRBJ2-7, with TRBD1 matching 11 bases. Trimming took 3 bases from V and 1 from J; bases not matched to a gene: 5. The CDR3 loop spans 16 amino acids. The germline V gene has CDR1 SGHDN and CDR2 FVKESK. The CDR3 reads CASSHPGQGVSYEQYF. The CDR3 DNA is TGTGCCAGCAGCCACCCGGGACAGGGGGTTTCCTACGAGCAGTACTTC.

V is TRBV24-1 and J is TRBJ2-2, with TRBD1 matching 9 bases. The CDR3 runs to 17 residues. Germline CDR1 and CDR2: KGHDR and SFDVKD. J gave up 3 bases and V 4 bases, and 8 bases lay outside the gene matches. CDR3 sequence reads: CATSDQGQGGHTGELFF. The CDR3 DNA reads TGTGCCACCAGTGACCAGGGACAGGGAGGGCACACCGGGGAGCTGTTTTTT.

This clone was seen just once. The chain uses TRBV7-3 and TRBJ1-1; possibly TRBD1 for D (6 bases). Deletions cut 0 bases from V and 7 bases from J, with 15 bases between. Looked up from germline, CDR1 is SGHTA and CDR2 is FQGTGA. The CDR3 sequence is 15 residues long. The CDR3 spells CASSLTTAGAGEAFF. CDR3 DNA sequence: TGTGCCAGCAGCTTAACCACTGCAGGGGCTGGTGAAGCTTTCTTT.

V is TRBV19 and J is TRBJ2-7, with 7 positions matching TRBD1. CDR1 and CDR2 (germline): LNHDA, SQIVND (reference sequence). Unmatched junction bases numbered 9, after V lost 9 bases and J lost 4 bases. This CDR3 has 13 residues. In nucleotides, the CDR3 is TGTGCCAGCAACAGGGGACGGGGATACGAGCAGTACTTC. This codes for CASNRGRGYEQYF.

As to this clone: An end of the junction does not agree with germline; a read error may underlie this. The chain carries TRBV11-3 and TRBJ1-1; D call uncertain. The length of the CDR3 is 13 residues. Germline CDR1 and CDR2: SGHNT and YENEEA. CDR3 protein: CASSVDFLTEAFF. The CDR3 DNA follows: TGTGCCAGCAGCGTAGATTTCCTCACTGAAGCTTTCTTT.

The rearrangement uses TRBV5-1 and TRBJ2-1; the D gene is possibly TRBD2 (6 bases). Germline V lookup: CDR1 SGHRS, CDR2 YFSETQ. CDR3 size: 15 residues. The V end was cut by 4 bases, the J end by 0 bases, with 11 bases between. The CDR3 coding sequence is TGCGCCAGCAGCACAGGACTAAACTCCTACAATGAGCAGTTCTTC. Its protein product is CASSTGLNSYNEQFF. Based on the CDR3 plus reference TRBV5-1 and TRBJ2-1, the full variable domain is KAGVTQTPRYLIKTRGQQVTLSCSPISGHRSVSWYQQTPGQGLQFLFEYFSETQRNKGNFPGRFSGRQFSNSRSEMNVSTLELGDSALYLCASSTGLNSYNEQFFGPGTRLTVL.

This clone appeared once. This chain links TRBV7-9 with TRBJ1-1; D is unclear. CDR3 length: 17 residues. Germline V gives CDR1 SEHNR, CDR2 FQNEAQ (reference sequence). Trimming left V 5 bases short and J 0 bases short, with 19 bases between. The CDR3: CASSPRAVAPLNTEAFF. The CDR3 DNA reads TGTGCCAGCAGCCCCCGGGCCGTCGCCCCACTGAACACTGAAGCTTTCTTT.

J is TRBJ2-5 and V is TRBV2; 8 positions agree with TRBD1. Germline-derived CDR1 and CDR2 are SNHLY and FYNNEI. The junction had 3 bases not matched to a gene; V was cut back by 7 bases and J by 5 bases. The CDR3 loop spans 12 amino acids. In DNA, the CDR3 is TGTGCCAGCATGAGGGACAGGGAGACCCAGTACTTC. Its translation is CASMRDRETQYF.